Below are 10 T cell receptor beta chains sequenced from a single sample in a study of OX40 agonist ivuxolimab in advanced cancers. Profiled with immunoSEQ multiplex PCR; TCRdb holds only in-frame clones, not every one. The table includes some 38,000 clones, about 89% detected once. The sample in question was CD4+ or CD8+ T cells sorted from blood, obtained in a trial of the OX40 agonist ivuxolimab. The receptors come from an adult with an advanced solid tumor such as melanoma, head and neck, liver or kidney cancer.

V is TRBV6-5 and J is TRBJ2-5; 8 bases fit TRBD2. This CDR3 spans 15 amino acids. The V segment lost 7 bases and the J segment 1 base; nucleotides outside the gene matches: 8. From germline, CDR1 is MNHEY and CDR2 SVGAGI. The DNA of the CDR3 is TGTGCCAGCACCCTTAGCGGGGAACCCCAAGAGACCCAGTACTTC. Translation gives CASTLSGEPQETQYF.

This clone was observed once. J is TRBJ2-2 and V is TRBV18; D not resolved. This CDR3 comprises 14 residues. The V and J ends lost 3 bases and 1 base respectively, with 6 bases between them. Germline CDR1 reads KGHSH; CDR2 reads LQKENI. For the CDR3, the DNA is TGTGCCAGCTCACCTTTAGGGAACACCGGGGAGCTGTTTTTT. This sequence encodes CASSPLGNTGELFF.

The chain recombines TRBV27 with TRBJ2-3; the D gene could be TRBD1 or TRBD2 (5 bases each). The CDR3 length is 14 residues. Germline V gives CDR1 MNHEY, CDR2 SMNVEV (reference sequence). V was pared by 3 bases and J by 5 bases, with 12 bases between. The CDR3 DNA reads as TGTGCCAGCAGTTTGGTCTCAGGGAGAGATACGCAGTATTTT. This translates into CASSLVSGRDTQYF.

V usage is TRBV6-5 and J usage is TRBJ2-7, with a possible D match to TRBD2 (6 bases). V gave up 2 bases and J gave up 10 bases, with 9 bases separating them. This CDR3 spans 11 amino acids. CDR1 is MNHEY and CDR2 is SVGAGI in the germline V gene. CDR3 residues: CASSYGGDQYF. CDR3 nucleotides: TGTGCCAGCAGTTACGGAGGGGATCAGTACTTC.

In the case of this clone: The same CDR3 arises from other DNA sequences in this sample as well. CDR3 loop: CASSLGYEQYF. CDR3 sequence (DNA): TGCGCCAGCAGCTTGGGATACGAGCAGTACTTC. V gene TRBV5-1 combines with J gene TRBJ2-7; D gene ambiguous. V dropped 0 bases and J dropped 4 bases, with 2 bases sitting between them. The CDR3 consists of 11 residues. Germline CDR1 reads SGHRS; CDR2 reads YFSETQ.

CDR3 residues: CASSQGHNQPQHF. As DNA, the CDR3 is TGTGCCAGCAGTCAGGGTCATAATCAGCCCCAGCATTTT. The chain joins TRBV7-9 to TRBJ1-5, with a tentative D call TRBD1 (5 bases). CDR1 SEHNR and CDR2 FQNEAQ come from the germline V gene (reference sequence). The CDR3 is 13 amino acids. V dropped 6 bases and J dropped 4 bases, with 10 bases sitting between them.

The chain carries TRBV7-9 and TRBJ1-1, with 7 bases fitting TRBD1. This CDR3 comprises 17 residues. Per the germline V gene, CDR1 is SEHNR and CDR2 is FQNEAQ (reference sequence). Trimming at V came to 1 base and at J to 2 bases, leaving 10 bases not matched to a gene. CDR3 in amino acids: CASSLVRQGFTNTEAFF. The CDR3 nucleotides are TGTGCCAGCAGCTTAGTTAGACAGGGTTTCACTAACACTGAAGCTTTCTTT.

The rearrangement uses TRBV4-3 and TRBJ2-5; TRBD2 might be the D (6 bases). The J call may be mistaken, given a closer DNA end match to TRBJ2-7. Germline CDR1 and CDR2: LGHNA and YSLEER. This CDR3 comprises 14 residues. CDR3 amino acids: CASSQDGGAGEQYF. The CDR3 region has the DNA TGCGCCAGCAGCCAAGATGGCGGGGCGGGCGAGCAGTACTTC.

This clone occurred a few times. The chain uses TRBV28 and TRBJ1-6; D possibly corresponds to TRBD1 (5 bases). This CDR3 is 13 amino acids long. V dropped 6 bases and J dropped 10 bases, with 13 bases sitting between them. Germline V gene lookup returns CDR1 MDHEN and CDR2 SYDVKM. DNA for the CDR3: TGTGCCAGCAGCCTCCGGGACGTATCACCCCTCCACTTT. Translation gives CASSLRDVSPLHF.

The chain carries TRBV5-4 and TRBJ2-7; D call uncertain. Germline V lookup: CDR1 SGHNT, CDR2 YYREEE (reference sequence). Trimming left V 0 bases short and J 5 bases short, with 6 bases between. The CDR3 has 12 residues. The CDR3 nucleotides read TGTGCCAGCAGCTTGGTTTTTAACGAGCAGTACTTC. Amino acid sequence: CASSLVFNEQYF.